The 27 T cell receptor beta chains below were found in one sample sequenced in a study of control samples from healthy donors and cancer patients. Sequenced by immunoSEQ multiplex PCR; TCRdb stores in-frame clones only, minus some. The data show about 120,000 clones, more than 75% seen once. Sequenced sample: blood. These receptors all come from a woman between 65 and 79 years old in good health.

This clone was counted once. CDR3 sequence (DNA): TGTGCCAGCTCACCAACGGGGCCTAGCACAGATACGCAGTATTTT. Its translation: CASSPTGPSTDTQYF. J is TRBJ2-3 and V is TRBV18; D may correspond to TRBD1 or TRBD2 (5 bases each). The germline CDR1 and CDR2 sequences are KGHSH and LQKENI. This CDR3 has 15 residues. With 2 bases removed from V and 0 bases from J, the gap between germline ends came to 9 bases.

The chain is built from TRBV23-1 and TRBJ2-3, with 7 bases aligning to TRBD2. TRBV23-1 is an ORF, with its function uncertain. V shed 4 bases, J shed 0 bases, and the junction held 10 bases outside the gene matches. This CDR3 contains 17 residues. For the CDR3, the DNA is TGCGCCAGCAGTCCCCCCTCGCGGGGGACTAGCACAGATACGCAGTATTTT. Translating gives CASSPPSRGTSTDTQYF.

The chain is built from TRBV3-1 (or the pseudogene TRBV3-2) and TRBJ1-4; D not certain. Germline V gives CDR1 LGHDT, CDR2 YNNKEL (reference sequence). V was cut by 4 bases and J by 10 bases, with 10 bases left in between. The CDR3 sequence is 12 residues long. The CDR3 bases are TGTGCCAGCAGCCCCGCGCTAGGAAAACTGTTTTTT. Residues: CASSPALGKLFF.

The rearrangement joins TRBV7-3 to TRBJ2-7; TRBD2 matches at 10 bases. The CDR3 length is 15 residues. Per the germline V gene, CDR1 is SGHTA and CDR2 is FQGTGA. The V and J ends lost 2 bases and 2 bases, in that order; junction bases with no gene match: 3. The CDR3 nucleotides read TGTGCCAGCAGCTTACAAGCGGGGGGGGCCTACGAGCAGTACTTC. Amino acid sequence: CASSLQAGGAYEQYF.

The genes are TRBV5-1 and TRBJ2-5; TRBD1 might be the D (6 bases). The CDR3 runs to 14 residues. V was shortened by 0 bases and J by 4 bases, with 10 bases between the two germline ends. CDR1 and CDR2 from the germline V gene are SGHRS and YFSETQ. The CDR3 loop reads CASSLDRVAETQYF. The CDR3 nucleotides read TGCGCCAGCAGCTTGGACAGGGTGGCAGAGACCCAGTACTTC.

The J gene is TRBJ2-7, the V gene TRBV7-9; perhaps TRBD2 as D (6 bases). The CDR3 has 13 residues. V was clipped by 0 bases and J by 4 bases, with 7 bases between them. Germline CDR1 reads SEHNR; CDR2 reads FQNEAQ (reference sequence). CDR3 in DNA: TGTGCCAGCAGCTTAGCGGGGGGTTACGAGCAGTACTTC. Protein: CASSLAGGYEQYF.

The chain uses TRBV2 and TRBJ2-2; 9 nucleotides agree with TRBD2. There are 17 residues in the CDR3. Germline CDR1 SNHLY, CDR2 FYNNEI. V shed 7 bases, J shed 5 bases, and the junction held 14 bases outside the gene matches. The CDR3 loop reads CASTSSSSGGLTGELFF. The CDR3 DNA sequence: TGTGCCAGCACTAGCAGTTCCAGCGGGGGGTTAACCGGGGAGCTGTTTTTT.

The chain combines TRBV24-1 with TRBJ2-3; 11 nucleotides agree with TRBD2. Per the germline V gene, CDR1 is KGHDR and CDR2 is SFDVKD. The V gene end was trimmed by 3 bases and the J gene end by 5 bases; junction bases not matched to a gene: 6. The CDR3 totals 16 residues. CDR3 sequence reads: CATSDPGTSGEDTQYF. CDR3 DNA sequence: TGTGCCACCAGTGATCCTGGGACTAGCGGTGAAGATACGCAGTATTTT.

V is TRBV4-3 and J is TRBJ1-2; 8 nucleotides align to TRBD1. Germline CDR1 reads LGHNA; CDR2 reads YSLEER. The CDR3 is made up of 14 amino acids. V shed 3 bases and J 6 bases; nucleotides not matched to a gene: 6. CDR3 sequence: CASSQADREDGYTF. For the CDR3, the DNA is TGCGCCAGCAGCCAGGCGGACAGGGAGGATGGCTACACCTTC.

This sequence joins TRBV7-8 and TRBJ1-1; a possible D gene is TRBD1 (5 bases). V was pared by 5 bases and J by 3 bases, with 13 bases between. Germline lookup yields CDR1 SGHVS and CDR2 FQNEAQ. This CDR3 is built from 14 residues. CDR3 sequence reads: CASSPVGGDTEAFF. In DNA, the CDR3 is TGTGCCAGCAGCCCAGTTGGGGGGGACACTGAAGCTTTCTTT.

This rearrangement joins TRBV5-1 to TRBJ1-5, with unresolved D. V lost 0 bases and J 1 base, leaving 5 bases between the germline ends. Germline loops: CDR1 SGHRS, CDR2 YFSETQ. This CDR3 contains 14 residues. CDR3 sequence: CASSLDTSNQPQHF. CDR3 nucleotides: TGCGCCAGCAGCTTGGACACAAGCAATCAGCCCCAGCATTTT.

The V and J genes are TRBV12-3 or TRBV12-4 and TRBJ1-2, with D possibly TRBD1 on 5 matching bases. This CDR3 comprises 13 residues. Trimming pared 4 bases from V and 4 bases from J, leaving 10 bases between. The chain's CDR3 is CASSSGLGYGYTF. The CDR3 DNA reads TGTGCCAGCAGTTCAGGGTTGGGCTATGGCTACACCTTC.

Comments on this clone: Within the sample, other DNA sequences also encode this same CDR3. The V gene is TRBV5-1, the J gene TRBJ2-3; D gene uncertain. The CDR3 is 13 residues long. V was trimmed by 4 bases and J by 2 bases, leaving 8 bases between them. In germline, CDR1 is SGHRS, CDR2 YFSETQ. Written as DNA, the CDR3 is TGCGCCAGCAGCGCCGGGTCCACAGATACGCAGTATTTT. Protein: CASSAGSTDTQYF.

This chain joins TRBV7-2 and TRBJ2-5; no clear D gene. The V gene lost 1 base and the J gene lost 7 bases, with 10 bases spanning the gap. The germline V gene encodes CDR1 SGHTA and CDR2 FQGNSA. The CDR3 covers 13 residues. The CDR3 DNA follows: TGTGCCAGCAGCTTAGAACAAGAGGCGACCCAGTACTTC. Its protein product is CASSLEQEATQYF.

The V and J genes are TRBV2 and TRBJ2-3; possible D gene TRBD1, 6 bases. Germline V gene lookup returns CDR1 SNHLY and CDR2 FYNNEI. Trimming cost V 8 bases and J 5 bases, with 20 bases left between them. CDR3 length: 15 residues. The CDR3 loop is CASGHEGVGGDTQYF. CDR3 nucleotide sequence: TGTGCCAGCGGGCACGAGGGGGTTGGAGGAGATACGCAGTATTTT.

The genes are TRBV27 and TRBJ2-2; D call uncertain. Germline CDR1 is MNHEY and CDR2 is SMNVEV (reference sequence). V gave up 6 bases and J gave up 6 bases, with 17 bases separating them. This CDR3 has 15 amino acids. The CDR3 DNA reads TGTGCCAGCAGCTCCGGATCGGGCGTGTCCGGGGAGCTGTTTTTT. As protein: CASSSGSGVSGELFF.

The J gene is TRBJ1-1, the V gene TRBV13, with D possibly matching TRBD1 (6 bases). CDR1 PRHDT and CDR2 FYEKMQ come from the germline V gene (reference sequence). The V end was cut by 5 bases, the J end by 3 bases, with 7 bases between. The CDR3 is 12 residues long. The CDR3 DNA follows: TGTGCCAGCAGCAGGGGGGACACTGAAGCTTTCTTT. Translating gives CASSRGDTEAFF.

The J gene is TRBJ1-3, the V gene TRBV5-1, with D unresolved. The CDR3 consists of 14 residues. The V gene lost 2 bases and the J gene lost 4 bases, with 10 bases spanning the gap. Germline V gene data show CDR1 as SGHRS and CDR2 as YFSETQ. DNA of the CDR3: TGCGCCAGCAGCTTTCAGGCAGGCGGAAACACCATATATTTT. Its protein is CASSFQAGGNTIYF.

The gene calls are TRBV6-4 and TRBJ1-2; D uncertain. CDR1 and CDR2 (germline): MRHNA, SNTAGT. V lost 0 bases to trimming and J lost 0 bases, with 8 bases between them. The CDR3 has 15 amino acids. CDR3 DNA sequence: TGTGCCAGCAGTGACTCCGCGGAAACTAACTATGGCTACACCTTC. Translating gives CASSDSAETNYGYTF.

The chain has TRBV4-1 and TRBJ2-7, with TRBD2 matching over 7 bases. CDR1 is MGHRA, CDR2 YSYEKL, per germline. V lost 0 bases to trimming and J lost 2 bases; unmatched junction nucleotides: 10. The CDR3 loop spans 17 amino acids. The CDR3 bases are TGCGCCAGCAGCCAAGATACGCGTGGTGGGGGGGCCTACGAGCAGTACTTC. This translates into CASSQDTRGGGAYEQYF.

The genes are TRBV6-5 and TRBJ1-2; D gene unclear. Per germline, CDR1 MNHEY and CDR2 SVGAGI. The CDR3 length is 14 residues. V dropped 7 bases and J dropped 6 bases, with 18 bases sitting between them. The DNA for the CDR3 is TGTGCCAGCACCCTGACCCCTTACGCGGATGGCTACACCTTC. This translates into CASTLTPYADGYTF.

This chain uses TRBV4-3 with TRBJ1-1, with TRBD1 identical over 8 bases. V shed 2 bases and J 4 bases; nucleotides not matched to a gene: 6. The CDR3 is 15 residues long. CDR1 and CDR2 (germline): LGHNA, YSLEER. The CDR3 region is CASSQFRGLGTEAFF. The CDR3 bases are TGCGCCAGCAGCCAATTCAGGGGGCTCGGCACTGAAGCTTTCTTT.

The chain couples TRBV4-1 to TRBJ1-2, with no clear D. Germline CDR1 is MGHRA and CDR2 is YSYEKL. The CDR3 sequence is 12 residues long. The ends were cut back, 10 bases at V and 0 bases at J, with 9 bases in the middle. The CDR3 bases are TGCGCCACCGGACCTACTAACTATGGCTACACCTTC. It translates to CATGPTNYGYTF.

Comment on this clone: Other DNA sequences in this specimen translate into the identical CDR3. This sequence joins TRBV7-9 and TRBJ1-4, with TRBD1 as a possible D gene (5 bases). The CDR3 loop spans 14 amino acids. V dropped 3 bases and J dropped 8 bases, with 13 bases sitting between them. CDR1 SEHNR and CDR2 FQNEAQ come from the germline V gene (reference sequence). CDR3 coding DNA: TGTGCCAGCAGCTTTGGGGGTGGATACGAAAAACTGTTTTTT. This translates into CASSFGGGYEKLFF.

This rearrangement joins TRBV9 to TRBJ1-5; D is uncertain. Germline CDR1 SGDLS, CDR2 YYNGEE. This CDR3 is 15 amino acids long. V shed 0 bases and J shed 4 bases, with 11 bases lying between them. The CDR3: CASSVGGERNQPQHF. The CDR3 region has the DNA TGTGCCAGCAGCGTAGGTGGTGAAAGGAATCAGCCCCAGCATTTT.

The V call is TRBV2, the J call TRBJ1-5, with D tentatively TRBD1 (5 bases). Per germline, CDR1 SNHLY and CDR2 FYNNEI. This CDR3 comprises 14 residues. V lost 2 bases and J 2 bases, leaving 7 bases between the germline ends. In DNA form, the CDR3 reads TGTGCCAGCAGTGAATGGGGCGGCAATCAGCCCCAGCATTTT. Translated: CASSEWGGNQPQHF.

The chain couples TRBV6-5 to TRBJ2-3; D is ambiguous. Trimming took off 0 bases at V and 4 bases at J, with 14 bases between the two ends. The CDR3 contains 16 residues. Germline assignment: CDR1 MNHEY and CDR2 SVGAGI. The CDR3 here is CASSYSRLVAADTQYF. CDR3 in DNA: TGTGCCAGCAGTTACTCGAGGCTTGTGGCCGCAGATACGCAGTATTTT.